Presented here are 25 T cell receptor beta chains from one specimen sequenced in a study of T cell responses to AZD1222 COVID-19 vaccine. TCRdb keeps only in-frame clones here, not all; method: immunoSEQ multiplex PCR. The sample shows fewer than 150,000 clones, more than 85% of them seen only once. Sequencing used peripheral blood, obtained on day 0 of AZD1222 vaccination. These receptor sequences come from an adult in good health.

This rearrangement joins TRBV19 to TRBJ1-5; no definite D call. Trimming removed 3 bases at V and 6 bases at J, with 9 bases between. Germline assignment: CDR1 LNHDA and CDR2 SQIVND (reference sequence). The CDR3 is 13 amino acids. CDR3 bases: TGTGCCAGTAGTATCCAACTTAGTCAGCCCCAGCATTTT. Translated, it gives CASSIQLSQPQHF.

This chain links TRBV2 with TRBJ2-2; the match to TRBD2 covers 12 bases. The V and J ends lost 0 bases and 5 bases, in that order; junction bases with no gene match: 1. Germline loops: CDR1 SNHLY, CDR2 FYNNEI. CDR3 length: 16 amino acids. The CDR3 bases are TGTGCCAGCAGTGAAGCAGGACTAGCGGGGACCGGGGAGCTGTTTTTT. Residues: CASSEAGLAGTGELFF.

This clone appeared once. The chain uses TRBV5-1 and TRBJ1-4; D not certain. Germline V gives CDR1 SGHRS, CDR2 YFSETQ. The CDR3 length is 14 residues. The V end lost 0 bases, the J end lost 8 bases, and 11 bases lay between the germline ends. The CDR3 DNA sequence: TGCGCCAGCAGCTTGGCAGGTTTCGGCGAAAAACTGTTTTTT. Translating gives CASSLAGFGEKLFF.

The chain is built from TRBV10-3 and TRBJ1-3, with D possibly matching TRBD1 (5 bases). Germline CDR1 reads ENHRY; CDR2 reads SYGVKD. V lost 6 bases to trimming and J lost 2 bases, with 8 bases between them. This CDR3 comprises 13 residues. CDR3 sequence reads: CAISREAGNTIYF. In DNA form, the CDR3 reads TGTGCCATCAGCAGGGAGGCTGGAAACACCATATATTTT.

This clone was observed once. The chain carries TRBV6-5 and TRBJ2-5; D is undetermined. This CDR3 is built from 14 residues. CDR1 and CDR2 (germline): MNHEY, SVGAGI. Trimming took 8 bases from V and 5 from J, leaving 18 bases between them. This CDR3 reads CASRNVRLRETQYF. DNA of the CDR3: TGTGCCAGCCGGAATGTAAGGTTACGGGAGACCCAGTACTTC.

Comments on this clone: At one end, the junction sequence differs from germline, possibly due to a read error. V usage is TRBV27 and J usage is TRBJ2-7, with TRBD2 as a possible D gene (6 bases). This CDR3 is 13 amino acids long. The germline gives CDR1 MNHEY, CDR2 SMNVEV (reference sequence). CDR3 nucleotides: TGTGCCAGCAGTCTCCAGTGGGGGGACCCGGCGCACTTC. Amino acid sequence: CASSLQWGDPAHF.

The chain is built from TRBV19 and TRBJ1-6; TRBD1 is a possible D gene (5 bases). Trimming cost V 3 bases and J 6 bases, with 9 bases left between them. The CDR3 loop spans 14 amino acids. CDR1 LNHDA and CDR2 SQIVND come from the germline V gene (reference sequence). CDR3 amino acids: CASSIWGLNSPLHF. In DNA form, the CDR3 reads TGTGCCAGTAGTATCTGGGGACTTAATTCACCCCTCCACTTT.

This clone is a singleton in its sample. J is TRBJ2-5 and V is TRBV29-1; weak D call: TRBD1 (6 bases). Germline lookup yields CDR1 SQVTM and CDR2 ANQGSEA. Trimming shortened V by 3 bases and J by 3 bases, and 14 bases separated the two germline ends. There are 14 residues in the CDR3. CDR3 nucleotide sequence: TGCAGCGTTGATCCAGGGGTGGGGGAAGAGACCCAGTACTTC. Translating gives CSVDPGVGEETQYF.

This chain uses TRBV9 with TRBJ1-6; D uncertain. CDR1 is SGDLS and CDR2 is YYNGEE in the germline V gene. The CDR3 is made up of 15 amino acids. Trimming removed 4 bases from V and 6 bases from J, with 14 bases in between. The CDR3 loop reads CASSHNTESNSPLHF. For the CDR3, the DNA is TGTGCCAGCAGCCATAACACCGAATCTAATTCACCCCTCCACTTT.

The V and J genes are TRBV7-2 and TRBJ1-2; D remains ambiguous. This CDR3 spans 14 amino acids. The V and J ends lost 1 base and 2 bases respectively, with 8 bases between them. Germline values: CDR1 SGHTA, CDR2 FQGNSA. The DNA of the CDR3 is TGTGCCAGCAGCTTAGGTCAAGAGAACTATGGCTACACCTTC. The encoded protein is CASSLGQENYGYTF.

The J gene is TRBJ1-3, the V gene TRBV2; TRBD1 is a possible D gene (6 bases). The germline V and J ends were trimmed by 5 bases and 8 bases, with 16 bases remaining between them. This CDR3 comprises 14 residues. CDR1 is SNHLY, CDR2 FYNNEI, per germline. CDR3 in amino acids: CASSLGQWSYTIYF. CDR3 bases: TGTGCCAGCAGTCTCGGACAGTGGAGTTACACCATATATTTT.

The CDR3 loop reads CASSRDTVMGEQYF. CDR3 sequence (DNA): TGTGCCAGCAGCCGTGACACCGTGATGGGCGAGCAGTACTTC. V is TRBV5-4 and J is TRBJ2-7, with no clear D. The CDR3 is 14 residues long. Germline V CDR1 and CDR2: SGHNT, YYREEE (reference sequence). V lost 4 bases and J 6 bases, leaving 17 bases between the germline ends.

The chain uses TRBV12-5 and TRBJ2-1, with 8 bases matching TRBD2. J was trimmed by 8 bases and V by 5 bases; bases with no gene match: 5. CDR3 length equals 13 residues. Germline V gene data show CDR1 as LGHNT and CDR2 as FRNRAP. CDR3 bases: TGTGCTAGTGGTCCGAGCGGGGGCGATGAGCAGTTCTTC. It yields the protein CASGPSGGDEQFF.

The chain carries TRBV12-3 or TRBV12-4 and TRBJ2-7; D unresolved. The CDR3 extends over 12 amino acids. V shed 2 bases and J shed 6 bases, with 8 bases lying between them. CDR3 nucleotide sequence: TGTGCCAGCAGTTTACGTTTGGGCGAGCAGTACTTC. Its protein product is CASSLRLGEQYF.

The chain recombines TRBV10-3 with TRBJ2-3; the D gene is possibly TRBD1 (6 bases). V gave up 2 bases and J gave up 0 bases, with 15 bases separating them. The germline gives CDR1 ENHRY, CDR2 SYGVKD. The CDR3 is 17 residues long. The DNA of the CDR3 is TGTGCCATCAGTGAGAGGGTCCAGGGGCCTAGCACAGATACGCAGTATTTT. Translating gives CAISERVQGPSTDTQYF.

This clone was observed once. This chain joins TRBV6-2 or TRBV6-3 and TRBJ2-1, with 7 bases aligning to TRBD2. Germline CDR1 is MNHEY and CDR2 is SVGEGT. J gave up 2 bases and V 0 bases, and 4 bases lay outside the gene matches. This CDR3 spans 16 amino acids. In DNA, the CDR3 is TGTGCCAGCAGTTACTCAGGGGCGGGAGCCTACAATGAGCAGTTCTTC. It is translated as CASSYSGAGAYNEQFF.

The chain joins TRBV7-9 to TRBJ2-5; D may correspond to TRBD1 or TRBD2 (5 bases each). The CDR3 covers 16 residues. The ends were cut back, 3 bases at V and 0 bases at J, with 14 bases in the middle. The V gene's germline CDR1 is SEHNR and CDR2 FQNEAQ (reference sequence). Here the CDR3 reads CASSLSGAGNQETQYF. The CDR3 DNA is TGTGCCAGCAGCTTGTCCGGGGCAGGGAACCAAGAGACCCAGTACTTC.

This chain joins TRBV6-5 and TRBJ2-1; no clear D. Germline V lookup: CDR1 MNHEY, CDR2 SVGAGI. V shed 2 bases and J shed 9 bases, with 17 bases lying between them. The CDR3 has 15 residues. The CDR3 loop is CASSYGLTQMREQFF. The CDR3 region has the DNA TGTGCCAGCAGTTACGGGTTAACTCAAATGCGTGAGCAGTTCTTC.

The chain is built from TRBV7-9 and TRBJ2-7; tentatively, D is TRBD2 (5 bases). From germline, CDR1 is SEHNR and CDR2 FQNEAQ (reference sequence). V lost 1 base and J lost 6, with 7 bases in between. This CDR3 has 12 amino acids. The CDR3 here is CASSLDAGEQYF. CDR3 nucleotides: TGTGCCAGCAGCTTAGACGCGGGCGAGCAGTACTTC.

V and J are TRBV18 and TRBJ1-4; D call uncertain. The CDR3 is made up of 14 amino acids. CDR1 KGHSH and CDR2 LQKENI come from the germline V gene. The ends were cut back, 6 bases at V and 0 bases at J, with 8 bases in the middle. As DNA, the CDR3 is TGTGCCAGCTCGTCGCTTGCAACTAATGAAAAACTGTTTTTT. Encoded protein: CASSSLATNEKLFF.

The chain links TRBV4-3 to TRBJ1-4; D ambiguous. The germline V gene has CDR1 LGHNA and CDR2 YSLEER. CDR3 size: 16 residues. V was trimmed by 4 bases and J by 0 bases, leaving 12 bases between them. The DNA for the CDR3 is TGCGCCAGCAGCCCGGATGGGGAAGCAACTAATGAAAAACTGTTTTTT. Translated: CASSPDGEATNEKLFF.

The chain recombines TRBV10-2 with TRBJ2-4; perhaps TRBD2 as D (6 bases). Trimming took 3 bases from V and 1 from J, leaving 10 bases between them. This CDR3 spans 15 amino acids. Germline CDR1 WSHSY, CDR2 SAAADI. The CDR3 protein is CASSDSGGAKNIQYF. The CDR3 nucleotides are TGCGCCAGCAGTGACAGTGGAGGGGCCAAAAACATTCAGTACTTC.

This chain joins TRBV5-1 and TRBJ1-1; no firm D call. Germline V gene sequence: CDR1 SGHRS, CDR2 YFSETQ. CDR3 length: 16 residues. Trimming pared 4 bases from V and 2 bases from J, leaving 18 bases between. Here the CDR3 reads CASSPIRPARNTEAFF. The CDR3 DNA reads as TGCGCCAGCAGCCCGATACGGCCGGCTCGAAACACTGAAGCTTTCTTT.

The chain combines TRBV3-1 (or the pseudogene TRBV3-2) with TRBJ2-3, with D hard to call. This CDR3 is 15 amino acids long. V was pared by 0 bases and J by 0 bases, with 7 bases between. The germline V gene encodes CDR1 LGHDT and CDR2 YNNKEL (reference sequence). The CDR3 loop is CASSQDPLSTDTQYF. In DNA form, the CDR3 reads TGTGCCAGCAGCCAAGACCCCCTTAGCACAGATACGCAGTATTTT.

J is TRBJ1-3 and V is TRBV6-1, with a weak D call TRBD1 (5 bases). The CDR3 covers 15 residues. Trimming stripped 2 bases from V and 4 bases from J, with 12 bases between. The germline V gene encodes CDR1 MNHNS and CDR2 SASEGT. CDR3 in amino acids: CASSERGRPGNTIYF. CDR3 sequence (DNA): TGTGCCAGCAGTGAAAGGGGTAGGCCCGGAAACACCATATATTTT.